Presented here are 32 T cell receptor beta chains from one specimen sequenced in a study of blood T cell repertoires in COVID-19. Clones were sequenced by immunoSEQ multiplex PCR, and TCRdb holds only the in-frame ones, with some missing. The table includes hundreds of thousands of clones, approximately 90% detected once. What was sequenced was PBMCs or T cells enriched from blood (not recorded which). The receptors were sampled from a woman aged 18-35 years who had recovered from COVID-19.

As DNA, the CDR3 is TGTGCCTGGAGTCGGCGGCAGGGGAACGGGGAGCTGTTTTTT. It translates to CAWSRRQGNGELFF. The chain couples TRBV30 to TRBJ2-2; tentative D call: TRBD1 (6 bases). This CDR3 region has 14 residues. Germline V gene lookup returns CDR1 GTSNPN and CDR2 SVGIG (reference sequence). V shed 2 bases and J shed 7 bases, with 14 bases lying between them.

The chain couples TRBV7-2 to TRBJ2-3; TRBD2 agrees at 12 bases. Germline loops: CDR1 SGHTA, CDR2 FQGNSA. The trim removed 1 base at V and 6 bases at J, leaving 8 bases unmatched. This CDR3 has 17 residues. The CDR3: CASSLGLAGVERDTQYF. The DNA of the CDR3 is TGTGCCAGCAGCTTAGGACTAGCGGGAGTAGAAAGGGATACGCAGTATTTT.

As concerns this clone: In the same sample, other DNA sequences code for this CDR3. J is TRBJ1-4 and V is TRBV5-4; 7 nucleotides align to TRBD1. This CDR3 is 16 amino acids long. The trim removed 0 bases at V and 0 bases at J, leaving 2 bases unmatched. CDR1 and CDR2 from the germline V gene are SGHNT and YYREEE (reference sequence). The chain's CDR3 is CASSLGQGATNEKLFF. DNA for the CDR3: TGTGCCAGCAGCTTGGGCCAGGGGGCAACTAATGAAAAACTGTTTTTT.

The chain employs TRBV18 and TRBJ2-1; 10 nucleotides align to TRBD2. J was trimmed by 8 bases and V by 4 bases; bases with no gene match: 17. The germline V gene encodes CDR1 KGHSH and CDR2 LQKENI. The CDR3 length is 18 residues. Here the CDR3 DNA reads TGTGCCAGCTCACAGGGGCCCCCTAGCGGGAGTAATAGTGATGAGCAGTTCTTC. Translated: CASSQGPPSGSNSDEQFF.

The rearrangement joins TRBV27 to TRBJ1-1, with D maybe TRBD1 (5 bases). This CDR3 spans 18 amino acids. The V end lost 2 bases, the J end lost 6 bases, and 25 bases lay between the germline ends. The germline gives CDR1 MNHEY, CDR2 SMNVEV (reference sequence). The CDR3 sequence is CASSLVGSGAGQGAEAFF. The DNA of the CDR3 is TGTGCCAGCAGTTTAGTCGGTTCCGGAGCAGGGCAAGGGGCTGAAGCTTTCTTT.

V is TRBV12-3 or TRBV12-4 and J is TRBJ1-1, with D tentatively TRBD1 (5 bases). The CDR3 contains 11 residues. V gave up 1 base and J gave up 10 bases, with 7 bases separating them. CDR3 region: CASSLGGAAFF. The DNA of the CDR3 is TGTGCCAGCAGTTTAGGGGGCGCAGCTTTCTTT.

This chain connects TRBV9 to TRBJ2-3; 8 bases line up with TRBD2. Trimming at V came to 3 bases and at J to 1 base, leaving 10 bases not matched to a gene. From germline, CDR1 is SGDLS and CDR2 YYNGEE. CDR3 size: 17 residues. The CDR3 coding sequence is TGTGCCAGCAGCGAAACTTACGCGGGGGGAGGCACAGATACGCAGTATTTT. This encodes CASSETYAGGGTDTQYF. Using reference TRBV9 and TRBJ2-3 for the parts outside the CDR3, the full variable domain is DSGVTQTPKHLITATGQRVTLRCSPRSGDLSVYWYQQSLDQGLQFLIQYYNGEERAKGNILERFSAQQFPDLHSELNLSSLELGDSALYFCASSETYAGGGTDTQYFGPGTRLTVL.

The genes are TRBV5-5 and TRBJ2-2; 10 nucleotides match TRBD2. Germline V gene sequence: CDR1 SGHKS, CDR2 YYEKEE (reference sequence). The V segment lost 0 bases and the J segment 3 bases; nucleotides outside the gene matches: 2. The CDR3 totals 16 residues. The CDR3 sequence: CASSLGAGGHTGELFF. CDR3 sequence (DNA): TGTGCCAGCAGCTTGGGAGCGGGGGGGCACACCGGGGAGCTGTTTTTT.

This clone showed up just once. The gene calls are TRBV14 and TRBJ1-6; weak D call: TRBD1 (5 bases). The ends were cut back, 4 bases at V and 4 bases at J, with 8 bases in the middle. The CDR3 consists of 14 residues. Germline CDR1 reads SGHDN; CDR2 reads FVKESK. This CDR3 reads CASSPPGYNSPLHF. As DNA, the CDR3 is TGTGCCAGCAGCCCACCAGGGTATAATTCACCCCTCCACTTT. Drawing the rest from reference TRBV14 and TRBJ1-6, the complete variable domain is EAGVTQFPSHSVIEKGQTVTLRCDPISGHDNLYWYRRVMGKEIKFLLHFVKESKQDESGMPNNRFLAERTGGTYSTLKVQPAELEDSGVYFCASSPPGYNSPLHFGNGTRLTVT.

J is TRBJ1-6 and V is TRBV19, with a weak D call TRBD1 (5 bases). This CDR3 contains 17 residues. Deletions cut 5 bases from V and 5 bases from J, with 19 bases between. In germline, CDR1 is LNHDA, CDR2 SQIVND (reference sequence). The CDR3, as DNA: TGTGCCAGTAGTCTCCGACAGCACTCTACCGATAATTCACCCCTCCACTTT. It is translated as CASSLRQHSTDNSPLHF.

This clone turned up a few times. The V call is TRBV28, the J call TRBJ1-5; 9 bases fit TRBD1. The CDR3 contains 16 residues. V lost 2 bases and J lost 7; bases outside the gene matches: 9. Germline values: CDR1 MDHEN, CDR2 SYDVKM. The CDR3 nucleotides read TGTGCCAGCAGTTTAGGAGGACAGGGGTTCGGGCAGCCCCAGCATTTT. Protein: CASSLGGQGFGQPQHF.

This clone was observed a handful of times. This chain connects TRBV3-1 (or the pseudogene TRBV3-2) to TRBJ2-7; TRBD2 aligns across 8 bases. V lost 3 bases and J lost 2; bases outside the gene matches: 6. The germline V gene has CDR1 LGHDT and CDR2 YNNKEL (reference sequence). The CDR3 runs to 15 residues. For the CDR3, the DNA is TGTGCCAGCAGCCATTCAGCGGGGGACCCCTACGAGCAGTACTTC. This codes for CASSHSAGDPYEQYF.

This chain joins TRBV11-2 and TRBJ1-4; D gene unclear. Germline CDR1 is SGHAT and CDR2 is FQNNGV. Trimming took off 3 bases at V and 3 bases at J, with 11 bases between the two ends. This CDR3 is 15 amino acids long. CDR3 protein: CASSLRGGPNEKLFF. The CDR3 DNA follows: TGTGCCAGCAGCTTGCGGGGTGGCCCTAATGAAAAACTGTTTTTT.

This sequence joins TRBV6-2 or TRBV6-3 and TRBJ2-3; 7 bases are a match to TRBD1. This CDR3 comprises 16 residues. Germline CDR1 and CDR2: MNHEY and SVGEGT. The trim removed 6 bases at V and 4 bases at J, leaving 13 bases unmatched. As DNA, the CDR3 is TGTGCCAGCAGCCGAAGGACAGGCAATCTGGCAGATACGCAGTATTTT. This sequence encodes CASSRRTGNLADTQYF.

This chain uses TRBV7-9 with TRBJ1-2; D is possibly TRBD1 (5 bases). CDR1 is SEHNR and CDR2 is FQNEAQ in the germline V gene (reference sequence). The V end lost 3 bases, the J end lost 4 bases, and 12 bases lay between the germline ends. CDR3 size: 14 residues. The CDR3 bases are TGTGCCAGCAGCTTTCAGGGTAGTAGCTATGGCTACACCTTC. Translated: CASSFQGSSYGYTF.

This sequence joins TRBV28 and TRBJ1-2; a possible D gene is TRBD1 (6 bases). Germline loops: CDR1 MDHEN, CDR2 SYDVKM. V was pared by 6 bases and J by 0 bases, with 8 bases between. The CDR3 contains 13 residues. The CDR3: CASSRTANYGYTF. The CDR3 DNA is TGTGCCAGCAGCCGGACAGCTAACTATGGCTACACCTTC.

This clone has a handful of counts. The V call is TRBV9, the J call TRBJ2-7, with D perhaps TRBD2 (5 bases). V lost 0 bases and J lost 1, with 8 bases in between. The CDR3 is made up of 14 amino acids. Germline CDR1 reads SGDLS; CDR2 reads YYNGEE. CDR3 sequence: CASSVGSGSYEQYF. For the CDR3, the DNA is TGTGCCAGCAGCGTAGGGTCGGGGTCCTACGAGCAGTACTTC.

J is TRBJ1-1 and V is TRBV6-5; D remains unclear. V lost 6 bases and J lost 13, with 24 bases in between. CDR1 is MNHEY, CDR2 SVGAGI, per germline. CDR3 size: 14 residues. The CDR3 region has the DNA TGTGCCAGCAGGGAGGACGGACTTTCCCTAAATGGTTTCTTT. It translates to CASREDGLSLNGFF.

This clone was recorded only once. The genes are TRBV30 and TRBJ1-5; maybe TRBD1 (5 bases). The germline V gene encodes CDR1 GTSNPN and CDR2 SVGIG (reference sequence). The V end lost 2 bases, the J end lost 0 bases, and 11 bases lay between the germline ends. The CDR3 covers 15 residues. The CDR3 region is CAWSSEQGSNQPQHF. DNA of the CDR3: TGTGCCTGGAGTTCGGAGCAGGGTAGCAATCAGCCCCAGCATTTT.

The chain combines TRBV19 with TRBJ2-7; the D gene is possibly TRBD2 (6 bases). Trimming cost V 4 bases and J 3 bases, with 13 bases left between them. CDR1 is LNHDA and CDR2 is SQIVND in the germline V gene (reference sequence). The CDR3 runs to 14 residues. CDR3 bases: TGTGCCAGTAGTACAACCGGGACTTACTACGAGCAGTACTTC. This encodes CASSTTGTYYEQYF.

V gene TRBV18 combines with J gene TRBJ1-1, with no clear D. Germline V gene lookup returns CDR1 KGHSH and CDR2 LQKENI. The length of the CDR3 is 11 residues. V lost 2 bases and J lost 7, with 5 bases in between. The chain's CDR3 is CASSPLYEAFF. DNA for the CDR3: TGTGCCAGCTCACCATTGTATGAAGCTTTCTTT. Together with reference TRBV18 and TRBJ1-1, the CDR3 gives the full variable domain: NAGVMQNPRHLVRRRGQEARLRCSPMKGHSHVYWYRQLPEEGLKFMVYLQKENIIDESGMPKERFSAEFPKEGPSILRIQQVVRGDSAAYFCASSPLYEAFFGQGTRLTVV.

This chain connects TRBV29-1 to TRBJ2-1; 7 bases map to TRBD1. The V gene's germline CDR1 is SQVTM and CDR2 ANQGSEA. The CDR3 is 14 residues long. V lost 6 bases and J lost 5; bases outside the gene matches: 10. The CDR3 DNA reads TGCAGCGTGGAGACAGGGCTTAGTAACAATGAGCAGTTCTTC. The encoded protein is CSVETGLSNNEQFF.

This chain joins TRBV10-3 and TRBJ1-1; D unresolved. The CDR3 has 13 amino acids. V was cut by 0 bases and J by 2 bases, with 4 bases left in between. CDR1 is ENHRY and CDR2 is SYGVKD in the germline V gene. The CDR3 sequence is CAISESTNTEAFF. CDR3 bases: TGTGCCATCAGTGAGTCAACAAACACTGAAGCTTTCTTT.

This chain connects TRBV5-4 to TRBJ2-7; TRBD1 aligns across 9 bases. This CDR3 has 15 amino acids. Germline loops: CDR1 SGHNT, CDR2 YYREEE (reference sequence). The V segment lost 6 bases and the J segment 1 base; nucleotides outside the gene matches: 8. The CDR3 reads CASTEGQGPSYEQYF. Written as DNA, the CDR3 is TGTGCCAGCACCGAGGGACAGGGACCTTCCTACGAGCAGTACTTC.

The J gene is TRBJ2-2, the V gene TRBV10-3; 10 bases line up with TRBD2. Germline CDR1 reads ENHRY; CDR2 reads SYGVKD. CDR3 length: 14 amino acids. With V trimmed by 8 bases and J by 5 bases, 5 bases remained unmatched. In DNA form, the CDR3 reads TGTGCCATCCGACTAGCGGGTGGGACCGGGGAGCTGTTTTTT. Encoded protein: CAIRLAGGTGELFF.

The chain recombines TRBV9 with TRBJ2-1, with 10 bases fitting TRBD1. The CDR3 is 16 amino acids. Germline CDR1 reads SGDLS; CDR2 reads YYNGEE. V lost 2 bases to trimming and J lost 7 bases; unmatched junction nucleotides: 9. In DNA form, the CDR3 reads TGTGCCAGCAGCGTTAGCCGGGACAGGGGTGTGAATGAGCAGTTCTTC. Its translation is CASSVSRDRGVNEQFF.

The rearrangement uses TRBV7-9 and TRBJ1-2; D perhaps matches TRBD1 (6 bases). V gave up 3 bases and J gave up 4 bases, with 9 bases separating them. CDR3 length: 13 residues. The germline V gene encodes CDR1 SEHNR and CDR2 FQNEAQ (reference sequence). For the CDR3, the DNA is TGTGCCAGCAGCTTGGGGACACCCTATGGCTACACCTTC. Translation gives CASSLGTPYGYTF.

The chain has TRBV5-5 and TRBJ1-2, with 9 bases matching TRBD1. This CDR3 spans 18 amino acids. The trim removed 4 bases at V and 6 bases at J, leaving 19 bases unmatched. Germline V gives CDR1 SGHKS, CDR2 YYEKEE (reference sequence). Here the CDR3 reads CASSRLGQGYFGIDGYTF. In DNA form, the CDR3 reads TGTGCCAGCAGCCGCTTAGGACAGGGGTATTTCGGTATTGATGGCTACACCTTC.

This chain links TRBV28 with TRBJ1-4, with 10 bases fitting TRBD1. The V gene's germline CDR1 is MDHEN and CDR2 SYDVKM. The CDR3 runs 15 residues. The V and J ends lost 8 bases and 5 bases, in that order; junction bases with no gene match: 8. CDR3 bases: TGTGCCAGCCACGACGGGGGACAGGGGAATGAAAAACTGTTTTTT. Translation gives CASHDGGQGNEKLFF. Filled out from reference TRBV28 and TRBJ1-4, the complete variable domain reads DVKVTQSSRYLVKRTGEKVFLECVQDMDHENMFWYRQDPGLGLRLIYFSYDVKMKEKGDIPEGYSVSREKKERFSLILESASTNQTSMYLCASHDGGQGNEKLFFGSGTQLSVL.

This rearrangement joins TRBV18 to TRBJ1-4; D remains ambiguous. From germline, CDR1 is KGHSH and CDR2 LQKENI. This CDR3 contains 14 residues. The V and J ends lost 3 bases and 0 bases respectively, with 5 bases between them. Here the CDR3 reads CASSPGATNEKLFF. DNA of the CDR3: TGTGCCAGCTCACCGGGAGCAACTAATGAAAAACTGTTTTTT. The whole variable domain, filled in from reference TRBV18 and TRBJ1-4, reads NAGVMQNPRHLVRRRGQEARLRCSPMKGHSHVYWYRQLPEEGLKFMVYLQKENIIDESGMPKERFSAEFPKEGPSILRIQQVVRGDSAAYFCASSPGATNEKLFFGSGTQLSVL.

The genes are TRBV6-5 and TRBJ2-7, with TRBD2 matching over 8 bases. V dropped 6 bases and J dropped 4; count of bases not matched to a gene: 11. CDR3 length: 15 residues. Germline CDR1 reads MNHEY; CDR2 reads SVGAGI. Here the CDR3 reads CASRPSGLGAYEQYF. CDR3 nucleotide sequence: TGTGCCAGCAGGCCATCGGGACTAGGAGCGTACGAGCAGTACTTC.

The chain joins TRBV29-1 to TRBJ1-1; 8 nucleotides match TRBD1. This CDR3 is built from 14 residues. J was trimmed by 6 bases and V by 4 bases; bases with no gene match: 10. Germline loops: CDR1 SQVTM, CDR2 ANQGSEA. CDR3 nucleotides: TGCAGCGTTGCGCAGGGGGCAGCAGGTCCTGAAGCTTTCTTT. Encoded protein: CSVAQGAAGPEAFF. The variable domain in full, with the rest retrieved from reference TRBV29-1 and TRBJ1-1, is SAVISQKPSRDICQRGTSLTIQCQVDSQVTMMFWYRQQPGQSLTLIATANQGSEATYESGFVIDKFPISRPNLTFSTLTVSNMSPEDSSIYLCSVAQGAAGPEAFFGQGTRLTVV.